The subject of this entry is one T cell receptor (beta chain). Its binding antigen is unknown. It has no much larger one-base neighbor in the sample; base qualities were not kept. The data were taken from a study of OX40 agonist ivuxolimab in advanced cancers. Study-level background: Ivuxolimab, which targeted the costimulatory receptor OX40 (CD134), was an agonistic, fully human IgG2 monoclonal antibody. In the dose-escalation cohort, 82.7% of patients were male, and the mean age was about 55 years, with a range of roughly 20 to 79. Of the roughly 50 dose-escalation patients, hepatocellular carcinoma was present in roughly 19, melanoma in roughly 15, renal cell carcinoma in 9 and head and neck cancer in 9. Prior anti-PD-1, anti-PD-L1 or anti-CTLA-4 therapy was permitted, and about two fifths of dose-escalation patients had received checkpoint inhibitors. Partial responses occurred in three dose-escalation patients, of whom one had hepatocellular carcinoma and two had cutaneous melanoma. Intravenous ivuxolimab was administered to patients every 2 weeks at six dose levels: 0.01, 0.1, 0.3, 1.5, 3 and 10 mg/kg. The point of sequencing TCRbeta in the periphery was to test whether ivuxolimab changed TCR sequence diversity and drove clonal T-cell expansion. The paper reports the monotherapy dose-escalation portion (N of about 56 patients) of the phase I ivuxolimab trial.

Genomic DNA was extracted from sorted cells for sequencing of the TCRbeta CDR3 region. The immunoSEQ Assay was used for sequencing of TCRbeta CDR3 regions. TCRdb re-hosts the immuneACCESS table, in-frame sequences only. Its copies lack some clones; in the studies checked, an unresolved V gene accounts for under half of them, and the cause for the rest is not known. A total of several thousand clones appear in this sample, almost 90% of them only once. Approximately 4.8% of the sample lies in the top ten. The trial excluded patients who had a history of autoimmune disease or who were on systemic immunosuppression. Peripheral blood for TCR sequencing was collected from all dose cohorts at baseline, on cycle 4 day 1, and on cycle 7 day 1. The samples were drawn from a first-in-human, open-label, multicenter phase I dose-escalation trial of ivuxolimab. Adults with locally advanced or metastatic melanoma, renal cell, hepatocellular, or head and neck squamous cell carcinoma were enrolled in the trial. Before TCR sequencing, CD4+ and CD8+ T cells were separately sorted from peripheral blood.

Including cysteine and phenylalanine, the CDR3 has 13 amino acids. Here the CDR3 DNA is all that survives: 39 bases in frame from base 1. Trimming removed 6 bases from V and 3 bases from J, leaving 9 bases between the germline ends. According to the germline V gene, CDR1 reads MNHEY and CDR2 reads SVGAGI. The paper as a whole reports these results and caveats: Antigen specificity was not determined for the clonally expanded peripheral T cells. Partial responders in the 0.1-3.0 mg/kg groups had among the lowest normalized peripheral clonal expansion, especially among CD8+ T cells. On average, CD8+ T cells showed more expanded clones than CD4+ T cells after ivuxolimab. Low levels of normalized T-cell clonal expansion were also seen in some patients who did not respond. At doses from 0.1 to 3.0 mg/kg, clonal expansion was seen in both CD4+ and CD8+ blood T cells between baseline and week 6.

The V and J segments used are TRBV6-5 and TRBJ2-1; the D segment could be TRBD1, given 5 matching bases. This TCR was sampled from an adult with an advanced solid tumor such as melanoma, head and neck, liver or kidney cancer. This sample comprised CD4+ or CD8+ T cells sorted from blood, obtained in a trial of the OX40 agonist ivuxolimab. The CDR3 has the sequence CASRLDSYNEQFF. The bases read TGTGCCAGCAGATTAGACAGCTACAATGAGCAGTTCTTC.